This T cell receptor (beta chain) is drawn from a study of control samples from healthy donors and cancer patients. Clones were read by immunoSEQ multiplex PCR, and TCRdb kept only the in-frame ones, dropping some. The table includes 35,000 to 50,000 clones, 87% detected once. Germline V gene sequence: CDR1 SEHNR, CDR2 FQNEAQ (reference sequence). Trimming at V came to 1 base and at J to 3 bases, leaving 6 bases not matched to a gene. The CDR3 loop spans 16 amino acids. The TCR was taken from a woman aged 55-75 years with lung cancer. Sequencing input: PBMCs. The chain links TRBV7-9 to TRBJ2-4; 7 bases are a match to TRBD1. CDR3 DNA sequence: TGTGCCAGCAGCTTAGAAACAGGGGTTGACAAAAACATTCAGTACTTC. Translated, it gives CASSLETGVDKNIQYF.